This T cell receptor beta chain emerged from a study of blood T cells in healthy people across ages (dated by TCRdb to between 2014 and 2016). At the level of the whole study: In model experiments, roughly one uniquely barcoded TCR beta cDNA molecule per two T cells was captured by template switching. To avoid experimental bias, donors of different ages were randomly spread across the sequencing lanes. The donors were split into four age groups: young (average about 16 years), middle-aged (39), aged (62) and long-lived (about 82). The study measured age-related changes in TCR beta repertoire diversity using deep sequencing normalized with unique cDNA molecular identifiers. Using the same blood draw, the study looked at two additional independent replicas of 1 million unique cDNA reads for two donors, one aged 18 to 30 and the other aged 80 or older.

This clonotype was detected once. What antigen it recognizes has not been identified. No base-level quality is on record; no much larger clone is a single base apart. One read provides weak support. Systemically healthy Caucasian individuals from Russia, approximately 39 in total and aged roughly 6 to 100 years, were included as donors. Around 10 milliliters of peripheral blood were collected from each donor into EDTA-treated Vacutainer tubes. Ficoll-Paque density-gradient centrifugation was used to isolate PBMCs, with at least 6.5 million per sample. Total RNA, at least 6 micrograms per sample, was extracted from PBMCs with Trizol reagent. For every donor, flow cytometry on a PBMC aliquot measured the percentage of naive CD45RAhigh/CD27high T cells. Broader findings and caveats from the paper: There was a strong correlation between observed TCR beta diversity and the percentage of naive T cells measured by flow cytometry. As age increased, observed TCR beta diversity per million T cells dropped in a roughly linear way, and a significant reduction was already evident by age about 40. Because profiling used bulk unsorted PBMCs, naive and antigen-experienced compartments could not be compared conclusively. Estimates of total diversity based on one million sequenced T cells were regarded as lower bounds and as underestimates. Compared with the aged group, the long-lived group had more naive CD4+ T cells, fewer expanded clones and increased TCR diversity, a pattern suggesting age selection. The CMV infection status of donors was not known, potentially confounding age-related changes in expanded clonotypes.

Libraries were built with 5' RACE. The sequencer listed for this sample is Illumina HiSeq 2500. The second PCR ran for roughly 6 to 11 cycles and used a J-beta primer mix along with a sample-barcoded 5' primer. A template-switch 5' adaptor carrying 12 random nucleotides introduced a unique molecular identifier onto each TCR beta cDNA molecule. Each sample yielded at least 2.5 million CDR3-containing paired-end reads. First-strand cDNA synthesis was performed from all RNA using the Mint cDNA synthesis kit, with priming by a TRBC-specific oligonucleotide. Following uracil-DNA glycosylase treatment, all cDNA underwent a first 18-cycle PCR with the universal primers M1SS and BC2_uni_R. The paper's processing steps were these. Each sample was normalized by randomly selecting 1 million high-quality reads, each carrying a distinct molecular identifier. Reads with shared molecular identifiers were discarded instead of being binned into consensus sequences. MiTCR, with a Q25 quality threshold and the strictest error-elimination algorithm, was used for CDR3 identification, clonotype clustering and error correction. Lower-bound total TCR beta diversity was estimated with a nonparametric unseen species model using Euler transformation. TCRdb itself trimmed the public reads at Q25 with fastp, ran MiXCR and retained productive beta chains. Entries are consolidated by CDR3 protein sequence, retaining the most common genes and DNA. For this entry, the V and J calls and clone size follow TCRdb and not the study's own pipeline. This sample is represented by hundreds of thousands of distinct CDR3 sequences; 29% of them were singletons. The top ten constitute roughly 17% of the sample.

The clonotype comes from a woman older than 75 in good health. Sequencing input: blood.

The CDR3 has the sequence CASSLGKLGRAGGKDTQYF. In nucleotides, the sequence is TGTGCCAGCAGCTTGGGGAAATTAGGGCGAGCGGGGGGAAAAGATACGCAGTATTTT. In this chain, TRBV7-2 is recombined with TRBJ2-3; TRBD2 fits 9 bases in the junction. Spanning cysteine to phenylalanine, the CDR3 consists of 19 amino acids. Only CDR3 DNA is held: 57 bases, read in frame from base 1. CDR1 and CDR2 are read off the germline V gene as SGHTA and FQGNSA. Germline trimming amounts to 3 bases on V and 5 bases on J, with 18 as the count of junction bases outside the gene matches.